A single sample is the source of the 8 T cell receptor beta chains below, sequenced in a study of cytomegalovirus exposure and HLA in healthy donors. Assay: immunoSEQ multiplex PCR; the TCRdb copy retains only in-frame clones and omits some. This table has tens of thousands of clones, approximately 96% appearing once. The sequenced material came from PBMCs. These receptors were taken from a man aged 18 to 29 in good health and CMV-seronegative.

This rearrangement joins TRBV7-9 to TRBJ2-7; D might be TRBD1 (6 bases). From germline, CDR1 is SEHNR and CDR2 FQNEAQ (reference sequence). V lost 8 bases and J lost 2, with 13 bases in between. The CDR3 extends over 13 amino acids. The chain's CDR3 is CASEGVTTYEQYV. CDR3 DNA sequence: TGTGCCAGCGAGGGGGTGACTACCTACGAGCAGTACGTC.

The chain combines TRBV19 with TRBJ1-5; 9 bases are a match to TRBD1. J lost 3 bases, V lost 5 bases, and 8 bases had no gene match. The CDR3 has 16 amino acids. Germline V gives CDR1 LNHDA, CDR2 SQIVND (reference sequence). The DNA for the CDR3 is TGTGCCAGTAGTCCATTCCGGGACAGGGACAATCAGCCCCAGCATTTT. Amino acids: CASSPFRDRDNQPQHF.

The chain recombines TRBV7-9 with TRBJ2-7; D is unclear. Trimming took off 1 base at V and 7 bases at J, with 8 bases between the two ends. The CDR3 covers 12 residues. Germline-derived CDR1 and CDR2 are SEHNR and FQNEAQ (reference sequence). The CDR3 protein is CASSLVFYEQYF. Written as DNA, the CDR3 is TGTGCCAGCAGCTTAGTTTTTTATGAGCAGTACTTC.

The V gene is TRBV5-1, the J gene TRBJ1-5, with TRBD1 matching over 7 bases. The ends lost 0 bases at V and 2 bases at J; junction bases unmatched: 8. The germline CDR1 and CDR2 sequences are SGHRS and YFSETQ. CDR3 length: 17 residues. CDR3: CASSLAPHGQGNQPQHF. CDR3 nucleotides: TGCGCCAGCAGCTTGGCCCCCCATGGACAGGGCAATCAGCCCCAGCATTTT.

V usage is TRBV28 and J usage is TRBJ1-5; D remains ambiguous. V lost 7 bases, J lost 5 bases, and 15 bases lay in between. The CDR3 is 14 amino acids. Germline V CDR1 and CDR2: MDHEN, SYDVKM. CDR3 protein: CASTIYPGDQPQHF. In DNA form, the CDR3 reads TGTGCCAGCACCATCTATCCGGGTGATCAGCCCCAGCATTTT.

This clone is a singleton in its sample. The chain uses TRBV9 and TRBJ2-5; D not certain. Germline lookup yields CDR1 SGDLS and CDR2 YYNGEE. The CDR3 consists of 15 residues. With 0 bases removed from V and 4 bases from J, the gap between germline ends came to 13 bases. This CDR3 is CASSVAAIALETQYF. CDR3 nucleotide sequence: TGTGCCAGCAGCGTAGCTGCGATAGCTCTAGAGACCCAGTACTTC.

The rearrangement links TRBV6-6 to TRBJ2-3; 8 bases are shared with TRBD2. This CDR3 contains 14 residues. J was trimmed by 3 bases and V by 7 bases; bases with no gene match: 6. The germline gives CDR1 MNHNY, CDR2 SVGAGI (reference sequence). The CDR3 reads CASTLAGGTDTQYF. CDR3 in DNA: TGTGCCAGCACCCTAGCGGGCGGTACAGATACGCAGTATTTT.

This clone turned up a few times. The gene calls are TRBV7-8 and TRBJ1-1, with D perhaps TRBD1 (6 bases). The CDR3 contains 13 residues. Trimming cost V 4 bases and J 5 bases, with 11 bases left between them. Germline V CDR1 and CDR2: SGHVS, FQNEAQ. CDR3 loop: CASSYLGGTEAFF. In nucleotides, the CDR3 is TGTGCCAGCAGCTATCTAGGGGGTACTGAAGCTTTCTTT.